One TCR beta chain is described in this entry. This specimen includes other DNA sequences encoding the same CDR3. The method was immunoSEQ multiplex PCR; TCRdb's version includes in-frame clones alone and lacks a portion of them. Of 150,000 to 200,000 clones detected, around 83% appear once; the ten largest clones hold about 3.6%. The sample comes from a study of blood T cell repertoires in COVID-19. The CDR3 totals 14 residues. The V and J ends lost 4 bases and 0 bases respectively, with 7 bases between them. CDR1 MNHEY and CDR2 SMNVEV come from the germline V gene (reference sequence). The genes are TRBV27 and TRBJ2-1, with D hard to call. Sequencing was performed on PBMCs or T cells enriched from blood (not recorded which). The sequence came from a woman aged 45-59 years in a cohort exposed to, infected with or recovered from COVID-19 (not recorded which). In DNA form, the CDR3 reads TGTGCCAGCAGTTCCCTCAGCTCCTACAATGAGCAGTTCTTC. This sequence encodes CASSSLSSYNEQFF.